This passage covers 20 T cell receptor beta chains from one sample sequenced in a study of T-cell memory formation after mild COVID-19. TCRdb reprocessed the 5' RACE reads with MiXCR, giving one entry per CDR3 protein. The sample consists of some 210,000 distinct CDR3 sequences, around 19% of them appearing once. The source material was PBMCs or a T cell subset sorted from them (not recorded which). Receptors were obtained from an adult woman who had mild COVID-19 (a few samples of this study predate the infection). Cell type and time point are not known.

The chain combines TRBV7-2 with TRBJ2-3; D is unclear. V lost 3 bases and J 6 bases, leaving 10 bases between the germline ends. This CDR3 has 13 residues. Germline assignment: CDR1 SGHTA and CDR2 FQGNSA. The CDR3 nucleotides are TGTGCCAGCAGCTTCGCCACTTCCGATACGCAGTATTTT. It codes for CASSFATSDTQYF.

This sequence joins TRBV7-3 and TRBJ1-1; D is ambiguous. Germline V gene lookup returns CDR1 SGHTA and CDR2 FQGTGA. The V and J ends lost 0 bases and 3 bases respectively, with 8 bases between them. This CDR3 comprises 14 residues. The CDR3 region has the DNA TGTGCCAGCAGCTTAACGACGGAGTACACTGAAGCTTTCTTT. It codes for CASSLTTEYTEAFF.

This clonotype was observed a single time. The chain links TRBV12-3 or TRBV12-4 to TRBJ1-5, with D possibly TRBD1 on 6 matching bases. V lost 3 bases to trimming and J lost 2 bases, with 14 bases between them. The CDR3 is made up of 16 amino acids. The chain's CDR3 is CASSFAGASRNQPQHF. CDR3 nucleotides: TGTGCCAGCAGTTTCGCGGGGGCGAGTCGCAATCAGCCCCAGCATTTT.

In its sample, this clonotype was seen a few times. CDR3 amino acids: CAWSVTGGSDTQYF. The CDR3 DNA reads as TGTGCCTGGAGTGTTACCGGGGGGTCGGATACGCAGTATTTT. The chain carries TRBV30 and TRBJ2-3, with 7 bases aligning to TRBD2. V shed 0 bases, J shed 6 bases, and the junction held 6 bases outside the gene matches. This CDR3 contains 14 residues. CDR1 and CDR2 from the germline V gene are GTSNPN and SVGIG (reference sequence).

This clonotype was counted between two and nine times. One end of the junction does not line up with germline, which may come from a read error. The CDR3 region has the DNA TGTGCTAGCAGCTTAGTTAGGAGCAGTGAGCAGTTCTTC. The encoded protein is CASSLVRSSEQFF. The chain uses TRBV7-7 and TRBJ2-1, with unresolved D. The germline V gene encodes CDR1 SSHAT and CDR2 FNYEAQ (reference sequence). This CDR3 is built from 13 residues.

The V gene is TRBV12-3 or TRBV12-4, the J gene TRBJ2-5; 12 nucleotides match TRBD2. The CDR3 loop spans 16 amino acids. With 1 base clipped from V and 4 bases from J, the junction kept 4 bases outside the gene matches. As DNA, the CDR3 is TGTGCCAGCAGTTTAGAGGCTAGCGGGAGGGGAGAGACCCAGTACTTC. It specifies CASSLEASGRGETQYF.

This clonotype was detected many times. The rearrangement links TRBV10-3 to TRBJ2-1; a weak D match, TRBD2 (5 bases). The CDR3 extends over 14 amino acids. Germline values: CDR1 ENHRY, CDR2 SYGVKD. Trimming stripped 1 base from V and 10 bases from J, with 14 bases between. DNA of the CDR3: TGTGCCATCAGTGAGTACGGACCGACGGGGGAGCAGTTCTTC. This encodes CAISEYGPTGEQFF.

This clonotype was seen a handful of times. The rearrangement uses TRBV5-6 and TRBJ2-1; 9 nucleotides line up with TRBD2. J lost 4 bases, V lost 4 bases, and 12 bases had no gene match. The length of the CDR3 is 17 residues. Germline CDR1 and CDR2: SGHDT and YYEEEE. This chain's CDR3 is CASSPLAGDLLYNEQFF. CDR3 bases: TGTGCCAGCAGCCCCTTAGCGGGGGATCTTCTATACAATGAGCAGTTCTTC.

The chain joins TRBV7-3 to TRBJ2-5; D is possibly TRBD2 (6 bases). CDR1 SGHTA and CDR2 FQGTGA come from the germline V gene. This CDR3 is built from 14 residues. V lost 5 bases and J lost 3, with 13 bases in between. CDR3 sequence: CASSPGGYEETQYF. The CDR3 DNA is TGTGCCAGCAGCCCTGGGGGGTACGAAGAGACCCAGTACTTC. Full variable domain (remainder filled in from reference TRBV7-3 and TRBJ2-5): GAGVSQTPSNKVTEKGKYVELRCDPISGHTALYWYRQSLGQGPEFLIYFQGTGAADDSGLPNDRFFAVRPEGSVSTLKIQRTERGDSAVYLCASSPGGYEETQYFGPGTRLLVL.

This clonotype was seen a few times. The chain uses TRBV7-6 and TRBJ2-7; D might be TRBD2 (6 bases). CDR1 and CDR2 (germline): SGHVS, FNYEAQ. CDR3 size: 14 residues. Trimming shortened V by 6 bases and J by 3 bases, and 15 bases separated the two germline ends. The CDR3 sequence: CASSSSGTGYEQYF. For the CDR3, the DNA is TGTGCCAGCAGTTCCTCCGGGACTGGCTACGAGCAGTACTTC.

This clonotype was counted a few times. This chain connects TRBV19 to TRBJ2-3; D gene uncertain. Trimming left V 3 bases short and J 4 bases short, with 20 bases between. Germline V gene lookup returns CDR1 LNHDA and CDR2 SQIVND (reference sequence). This CDR3 region has 17 residues. The CDR3 DNA follows: TGTGCCAGTAGTATGCGCGGTGGGAAAGGGCCGGCAGATACGCAGTATTTT. This codes for CASSMRGGKGPADTQYF.

This clonotype was picked up many times. The gene calls are TRBV5-1 and TRBJ2-1; 8 bases fit TRBD2. Losses at the gene ends were 2 bases for V and 2 bases for J; bases not matched to a gene: 3. CDR1 SGHRS and CDR2 YFSETQ come from the germline V gene. There are 15 residues in the CDR3. CDR3 amino acids: CASSLGAGAYNEQFF. The CDR3 DNA is TGCGCCAGCAGCTTAGGAGCGGGGGCCTACAATGAGCAGTTCTTC. Full variable domain (remainder filled in from reference TRBV5-1 and TRBJ2-1): KAGVTQTPRYLIKTRGQQVTLSCSPISGHRSVSWYQQTPGQGLQFLFEYFSETQRNKGNFPGRFSGRQFSNSRSEMNVSTLELGDSALYLCASSLGAGAYNEQFFGPGTRLTVL.

This clonotype was picked up a small number of times. CDR3 nucleotide sequence: TGTGCCAGCAGGCCGTATTACGCTAGCGGGGGGGGAGATACGCAGTATTTT. Protein product: CASRPYYASGGGDTQYF. The genes are TRBV2 and TRBJ2-3; TRBD2 aligns across 12 bases. The germline CDR1 and CDR2 sequences are SNHLY and FYNNEI. The V and J ends lost 6 bases and 5 bases, in that order; junction bases with no gene match: 12. The CDR3 is 17 amino acids.

The sample holds a few counts of this clonotype. V and J are TRBV9 and TRBJ2-7, with TRBD2 matching 12 bases. The length of the CDR3 is 16 residues. Germline CDR1 SGDLS, CDR2 YYNGEE. The J segment lost 2 bases and the V segment lost 4 bases, leaving 7 bases of the junction unmatched. The CDR3 loop reads CASSPRTSGTTYEQYF. CDR3 in DNA: TGTGCCAGCAGCCCCCGGACTAGCGGGACCACCTACGAGCAGTACTTC.

This clonotype was seen a handful of times. V usage is TRBV18 and J usage is TRBJ1-2; possibly TRBD1 for D (6 bases). Trimming cost V 5 bases and J 8 bases, with 15 bases left between them. CDR1 is KGHSH, CDR2 LQKENI, per germline. This CDR3 is 13 amino acids long. This CDR3 is CASSTTNRDGYTF. In nucleotides, the CDR3 is TGTGCCAGCTCAACCACAAACAGGGACGGCTACACCTTC.

Only a few counts were recorded for this clonotype. J is TRBJ2-1 and V is TRBV6-1, with D perhaps matching TRBD2 (6 bases). CDR1 and CDR2 (germline): MNHNS, SASEGT. The ends were cut back, 6 bases at V and 5 bases at J, with 17 bases in the middle. The CDR3 totals 15 residues. The CDR3 is CASRDASAVHNEQFF. The DNA for the CDR3 is TGTGCCAGCAGGGACGCTAGCGCGGTCCACAATGAGCAGTTCTTC.

This CDR3 is CASSVEPGGNTGELFF. The CDR3, as DNA: TGTGCCAGCAGCGTAGAGCCAGGGGGAAACACCGGGGAGCTGTTTTTT. This chain joins TRBV9 and TRBJ2-2; 7 bases fit TRBD1. The CDR3 sequence is 16 residues long. The germline V gene has CDR1 SGDLS and CDR2 YYNGEE. Trimming removed 0 bases from V and 2 bases from J; junction bases left unmatched: 4.

This clonotype was counted a few times. This chain joins TRBV4-2 and TRBJ1-2, with D possibly matching TRBD1 (6 bases). The CDR3 is 15 amino acids. Germline CDR1 reads LGHNA; CDR2 reads YNFKEQ. Trimming pared 4 bases from V and 0 bases from J, leaving 12 bases between. The CDR3 sequence is CASSLMTGANYGYTF. As DNA, the CDR3 is TGTGCCAGCAGCCTTATGACAGGTGCTAACTATGGCTACACCTTC.

This clonotype came up a few times. The chain joins TRBV6-6 to TRBJ2-7, with D unclear. This CDR3 is 13 amino acids long. Germline CDR1 and CDR2: MNHNY and SVGAGI (reference sequence). The V end lost 0 bases, the J end lost 6 bases, and 9 bases lay between the germline ends. The CDR3: CASSYSALSEQYF. The DNA for the CDR3 is TGTGCCAGCAGTTACTCGGCGCTCTCCGAGCAGTACTTC.

This clonotype appeared a few times. This chain uses TRBV5-1 with TRBJ1-2; D remains unclear. The length of the CDR3 is 15 residues. In germline, CDR1 is SGHRS, CDR2 YFSETQ. Trimming cost V 0 bases and J 4 bases, with 13 bases left between them. The CDR3 nucleotides are TGCGCCAGCAGCTTGGATCTTGGGCGGAGCTATGGCTACACCTTC. It codes for CASSLDLGRSYGYTF.